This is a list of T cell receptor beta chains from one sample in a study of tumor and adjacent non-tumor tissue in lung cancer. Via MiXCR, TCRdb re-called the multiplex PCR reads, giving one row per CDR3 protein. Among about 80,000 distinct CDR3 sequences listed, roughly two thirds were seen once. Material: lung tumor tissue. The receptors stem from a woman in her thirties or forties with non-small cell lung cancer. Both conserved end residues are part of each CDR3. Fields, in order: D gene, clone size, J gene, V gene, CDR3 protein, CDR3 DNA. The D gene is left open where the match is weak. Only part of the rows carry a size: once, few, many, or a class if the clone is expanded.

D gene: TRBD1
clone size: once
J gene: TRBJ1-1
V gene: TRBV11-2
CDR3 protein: CASGPNRGGAEAFF
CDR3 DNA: TGTGCCAGCGGCCCCAACAGGGGAGGCGCTGAAGCTTTCTTT

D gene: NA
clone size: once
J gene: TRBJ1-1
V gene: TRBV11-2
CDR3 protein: CISRMGGNTEAFF
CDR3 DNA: TGTATCAGCAGAATGGGAGGGAACACTGAAGCTTTCTTT

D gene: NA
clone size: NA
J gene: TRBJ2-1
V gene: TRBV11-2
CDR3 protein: CDGSQTDISSYNEQFF
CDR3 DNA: TGTGACGGCAGCCAGACGGACATAAGCTCCTACAATGAGCAGTTCTTC

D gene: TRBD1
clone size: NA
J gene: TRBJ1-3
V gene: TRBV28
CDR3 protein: CASSAGTASSGNTIYF
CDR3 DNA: TGTGCCAGCAGTGCCGGGACAGCGAGCTCTGGAAACACCATATACTTT

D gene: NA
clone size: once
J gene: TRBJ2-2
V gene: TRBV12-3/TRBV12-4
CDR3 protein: CASSLDEHTGELFF
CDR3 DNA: TGTGCCAGCAGTCTAGACGAACACACCGGGGAGCTGTTTTTT

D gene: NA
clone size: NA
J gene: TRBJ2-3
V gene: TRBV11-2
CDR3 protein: CASSCTGTDNTQYF
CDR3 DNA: TGTGCCAGTAGCTGCACGGGCACGGACAATACGCAGTATTTT

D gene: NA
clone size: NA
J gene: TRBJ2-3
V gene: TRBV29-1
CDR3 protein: CSVRGSPDTQCF
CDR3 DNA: TGCAGCGTCAGGGGAAGCCCAGATACGCAGTGTTTT

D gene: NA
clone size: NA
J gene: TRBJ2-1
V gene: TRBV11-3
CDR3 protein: CARSFDFLANEQFF
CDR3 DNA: TGTGCCAGGAGCTTCGATTTCTTGGCCAATGAGCAGTTCTTC

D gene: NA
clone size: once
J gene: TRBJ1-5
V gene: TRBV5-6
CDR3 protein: CANSLVGGAGTDTQHF
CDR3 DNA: TGTGCCAACAGCTTGGTGGGGGGGGCCGGTACAGATACGCAGCATTTT

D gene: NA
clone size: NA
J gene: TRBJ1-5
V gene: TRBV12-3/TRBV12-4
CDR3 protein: CTSSRLDDNQPQHF
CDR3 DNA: TGTACGAGCAGCCGCCTGGACGACAATCAGCCCCAGCATTTT

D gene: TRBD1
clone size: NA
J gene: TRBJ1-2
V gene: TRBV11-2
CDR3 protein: CASSPRDRRRINGCTF
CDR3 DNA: TGTGCCAGCAGTCCGAGGGACAGGAGGCGGATAAATGGCTGCACCTTC

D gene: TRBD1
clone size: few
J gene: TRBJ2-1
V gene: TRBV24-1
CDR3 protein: CTTQTGANNEQFF
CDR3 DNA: TGTACCACCCAGACAGGGGCGAATAATGAGCAGTTCTTC

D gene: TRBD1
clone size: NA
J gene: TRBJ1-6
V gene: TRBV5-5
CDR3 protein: CDGSGQGGSPLHF
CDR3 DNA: TGTGACGGCAGTGGACAGGGGGGTTCACCCCTCCACTTT

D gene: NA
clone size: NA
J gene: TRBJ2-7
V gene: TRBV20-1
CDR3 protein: CSTSSFGSSYEQYF
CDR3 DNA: TGCAGTACTAGTTCCTTCGGGAGCTCCTACGAGCAGTACTTC

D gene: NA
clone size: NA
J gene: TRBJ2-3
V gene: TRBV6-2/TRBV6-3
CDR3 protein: CASSYSGVSTETQYF
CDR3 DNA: TGTGCCAGTAGTTACTCTGGGGTTAGTACAGAAACGCAGTATTTT

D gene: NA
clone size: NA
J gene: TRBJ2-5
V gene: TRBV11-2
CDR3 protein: CTSSLAAGVGETQYF
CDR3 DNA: TGTACCAGCAGCCTAGCCGCCGGGGTGGGGGAGACCCAGTACTTC

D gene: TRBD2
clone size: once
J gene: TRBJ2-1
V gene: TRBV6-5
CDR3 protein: CTSRASGPSYNEHFF
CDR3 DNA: TGTACCAGCAGGGCTAGCGGTCCTTCCTACAATGAGCATTTCTTC

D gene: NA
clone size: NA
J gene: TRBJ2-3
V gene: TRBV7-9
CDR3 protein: CARSSEGGKDIQYF
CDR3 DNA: TGTGCCAGAAGCTCGGAGGGGGGTAAGGATATACAGTATTTT

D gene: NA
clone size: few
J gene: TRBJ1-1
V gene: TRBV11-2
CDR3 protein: CASSFTGNIEAFF
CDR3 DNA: TGTGCCAGCAGCTTCACGGGAAACATTGAAGCTTTCTTT

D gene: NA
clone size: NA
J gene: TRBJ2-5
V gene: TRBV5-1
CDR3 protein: CASSSRSTERETQYF
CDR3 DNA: TGCGCCAGCAGCTCCAGAAGCACTGAGCGGGAGACCCAGTACTTC

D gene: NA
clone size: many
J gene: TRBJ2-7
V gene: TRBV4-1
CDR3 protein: CASSLSPIYEQYF
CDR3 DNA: TGCGCCAGCAGCCTGTCGCCCATTTACGAGCAGTACTTC

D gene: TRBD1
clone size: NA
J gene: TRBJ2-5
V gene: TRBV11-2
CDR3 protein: CASSDNRPTGTAQESQYF
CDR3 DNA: TGTGCCAGCAGCGATAACAGACCCACCGGGACAGCTCAAGAGAGCCAGTACTTC

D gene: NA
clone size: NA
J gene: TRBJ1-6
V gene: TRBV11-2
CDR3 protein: CASSSSLGTNRSSPLHF
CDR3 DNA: TGTGCCAGCAGCTCATCATTGGGGACAAATCGGAGTTCACCCCTCCACTTT

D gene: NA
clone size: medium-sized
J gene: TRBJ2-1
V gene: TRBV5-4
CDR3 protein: CASSPRALVGGGEQFF
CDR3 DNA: TGTGCCAGCAGCCCCCGCGCTTTAGTTGGGGGAGGTGAGCAGTTCTTC

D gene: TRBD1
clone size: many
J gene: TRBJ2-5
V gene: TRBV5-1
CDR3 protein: CASSQDRVKETQYF
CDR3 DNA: TGCGCCAGCAGCCAGGACAGGGTCAAAGAGACCCAGTACTTC

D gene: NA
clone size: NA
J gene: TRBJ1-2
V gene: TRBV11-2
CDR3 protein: CATREQIFLYGYTF
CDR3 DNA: TGTGCCACCCGGGAACAGATCTTCCTCTATGGCTACACCTTC

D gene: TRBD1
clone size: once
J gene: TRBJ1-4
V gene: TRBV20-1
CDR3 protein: CSARSDRGLFF
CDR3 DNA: TGCAGTGCTAGATCCGACAGGGGACTGTTTTTC

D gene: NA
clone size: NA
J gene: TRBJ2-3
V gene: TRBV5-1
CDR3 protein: CASSRGGSAVANTQYF
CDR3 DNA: TGCGCCAGCAGCCGGGGTGGGAGCGCTGTAGCTAATACGCAGTATTTT

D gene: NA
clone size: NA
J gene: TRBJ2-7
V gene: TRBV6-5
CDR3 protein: CPSSYSSEGAYEQYF
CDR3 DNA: TGTCCCAGCAGTTACTCTAGCGAGGGGGCCTACGAGCAGTACTTC

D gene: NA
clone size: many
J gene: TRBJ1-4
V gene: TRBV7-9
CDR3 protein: CASSFGEKLFF
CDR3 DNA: TGTGCCAGCAGCTTTGGGGAAAAACTGTTTTTT

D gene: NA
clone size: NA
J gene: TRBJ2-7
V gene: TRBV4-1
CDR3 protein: CVNSLSPIGSYEQYF
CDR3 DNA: TGCGTCAACAGCCTCTCCCCCATCGGATCCTACGAGCAGTACTTC

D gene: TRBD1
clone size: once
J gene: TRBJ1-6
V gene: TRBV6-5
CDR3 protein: CANRGGSYNSPIHF
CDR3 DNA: TGTGCCAACAGAGGGGGCTCCTATAATTCACCCATCCACTTT

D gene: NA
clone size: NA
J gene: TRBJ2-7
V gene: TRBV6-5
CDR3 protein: CSSSSLTRGYEQYF
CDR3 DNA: TGTTCCAGCAGTTCCCTCACAAGGGGCTACGAGCAGTACTTC

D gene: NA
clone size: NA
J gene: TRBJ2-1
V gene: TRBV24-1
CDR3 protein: CTTSDLGEGAYNEQFF
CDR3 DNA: TGTACCACCAGTGATTTAGGCGAAGGCGCCTACAATGAGCAGTTCTTC

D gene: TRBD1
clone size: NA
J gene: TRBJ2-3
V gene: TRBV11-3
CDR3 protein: CAGSRRTGGRIDTQYF
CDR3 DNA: TGTGCCGGCAGCCGTCGAACAGGGGGAAGGATAGATACACAGTATTTT

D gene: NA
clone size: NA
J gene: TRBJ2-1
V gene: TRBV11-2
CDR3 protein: CTSSETLVALHNEQFF
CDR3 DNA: TGTACCAGCAGCGAGACACTAGTTGCACTGCACAATGAGCAGTTCTTC

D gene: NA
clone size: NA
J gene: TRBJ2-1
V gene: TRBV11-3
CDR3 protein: CASSPGHGSYNEQFF
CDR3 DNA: TGTGCTAGCAGCCCGGGACATGGGTCCTACAATGAGCAGTTCTTT

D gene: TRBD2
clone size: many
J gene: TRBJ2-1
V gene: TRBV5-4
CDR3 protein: CASSFWRGYNEQFF
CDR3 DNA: TGTGCCAGCAGCTTCTGGCGGGGGTACAATGAGCAGTTCTTC

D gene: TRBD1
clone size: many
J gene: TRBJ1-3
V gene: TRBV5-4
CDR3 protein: CASSFDRENTIYF
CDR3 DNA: TGTGCCAGCAGCTTCGACAGGGAGAACACCATATATTTT

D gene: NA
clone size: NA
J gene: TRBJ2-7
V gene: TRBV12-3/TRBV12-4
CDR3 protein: CASSRDRSYNYEQYF
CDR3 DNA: TGTGCCAGCAGTCGTGACAGAAGCTATAACTACGAGCAGTACTTC

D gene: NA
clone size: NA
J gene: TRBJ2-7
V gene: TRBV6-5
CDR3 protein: CASSLGLNLNLYEQYF
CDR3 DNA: TGTGCCAGCAGCCTAGGACTTAACTTAAATCTCTACGAGCAATACTTC

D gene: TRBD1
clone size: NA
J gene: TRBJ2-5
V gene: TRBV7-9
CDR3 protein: CASNRGQAFPLQETQYF
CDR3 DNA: TGTGCCAGCAACCGGGGACAGGCCTTCCCACTTCAAGAGACCCAGTACTTC

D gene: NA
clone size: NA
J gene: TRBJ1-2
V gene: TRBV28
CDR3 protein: CASRVWGAAYGYTF
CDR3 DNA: TGTGCTAGCAGAGTATGGGGCGCGGCCTATGGCTACACCTTC

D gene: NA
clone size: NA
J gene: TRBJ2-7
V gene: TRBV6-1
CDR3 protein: CASVGGSSYEEYF
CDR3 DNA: TGTGCCAGCGTCGGAGGCAGCTCCTATGAGGAGTACTTC

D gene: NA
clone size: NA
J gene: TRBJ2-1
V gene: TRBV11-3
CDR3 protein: CASSFDFVGNERFF
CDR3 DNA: TGTGCCAGCAGCTTTGATTTCGTGGGCAATGAACGGTTCTTC

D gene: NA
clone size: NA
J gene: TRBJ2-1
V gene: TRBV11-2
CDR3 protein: CAGSKTLTALYNEQFF
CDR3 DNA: TGTGCCGGCAGCAAGACACTAACTGCACTGTACAATGAGCAATTCTTC

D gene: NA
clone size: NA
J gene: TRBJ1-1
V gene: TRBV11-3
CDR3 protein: CASTRAANIGAFF
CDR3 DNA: TGTGCCAGCACCCGGGCAGCTAACATTGGAGCTTTCTTT

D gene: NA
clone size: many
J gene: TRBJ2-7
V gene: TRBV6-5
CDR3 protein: CASSRAPLVQYF
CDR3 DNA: TGTGCCAGCAGTCGGGCCCCTCTCGTGCAGTACTTC

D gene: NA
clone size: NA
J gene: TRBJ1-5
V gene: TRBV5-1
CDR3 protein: CASNLGGDSNQSQHF
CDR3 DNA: TGCGCCAGCAACTTGGGGGGGGATAGCAATCAGTCCCAGCATTTT

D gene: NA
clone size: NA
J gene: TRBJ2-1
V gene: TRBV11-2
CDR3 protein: CASGKTLAALYNEQFF
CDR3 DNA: TGTGCAAGCGGCAAGACACTAGCTGCACTGTATAATGAGCAGTTCTTC

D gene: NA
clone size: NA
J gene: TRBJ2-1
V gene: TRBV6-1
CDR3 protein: CASSEDLGWLRSSYNEQFF
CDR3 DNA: TGTGCCAGCAGTGAAGATTTGGGATGGTTACGCAGCTCCTACAATGAACAGTTCTTC

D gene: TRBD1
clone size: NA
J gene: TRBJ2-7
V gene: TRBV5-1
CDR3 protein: CASCWDSSYEQYF
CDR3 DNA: TGCGCCAGCTGCTGGGACAGCTCCTACGAGCAGTACTTC

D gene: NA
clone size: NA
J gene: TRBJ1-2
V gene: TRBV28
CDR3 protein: CANSLSGRGDYTF
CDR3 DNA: TGTGCCAACAGTTTATCAGGTCGGGGGGACTACACCTTC

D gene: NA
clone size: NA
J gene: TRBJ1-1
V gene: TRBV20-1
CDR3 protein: CNARIGVEAFF
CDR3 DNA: TGCAATGCTCGTATTGGAGTAGAAGCTTTCTTT

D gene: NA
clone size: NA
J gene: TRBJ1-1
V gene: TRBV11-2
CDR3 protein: CASTLELQGVNTEALF
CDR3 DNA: TGTGCCAGCACCTTAGAATTACAGGGAGTTAACACTGAAGCTCTCTTT

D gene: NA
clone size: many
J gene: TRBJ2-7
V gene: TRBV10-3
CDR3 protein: CAISGREPYEQYF
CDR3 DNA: TGTGCCATCAGTGGCCGGGAACCCTACGAGCAGTACTTC

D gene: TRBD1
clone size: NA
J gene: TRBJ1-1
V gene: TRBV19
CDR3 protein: CASNVQGAGNTEAFF
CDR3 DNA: TGTGCCAGTAATGTACAGGGGGCTGGGAATACTGAAGCTTTCTTT

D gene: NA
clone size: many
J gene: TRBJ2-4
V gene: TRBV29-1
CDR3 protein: CSVDVRDIQYF
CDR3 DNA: TGCAGCGTTGATGTAAGGGACATTCAGTACTTC

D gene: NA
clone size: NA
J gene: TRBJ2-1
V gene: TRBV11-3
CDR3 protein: CASSPGLGIDEQFF
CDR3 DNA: TGTGCCAGCTCCCCGGGACTGGGGATTGATGAGCAGTTCTTC